This entry features one TCR beta chain sequence. Its antigen is currently unknown. V gave up 4 bases and J gave up 1 base; unmatched junction bases: 1. This CDR3 region has 15 residues. This specimen comes from a study of blood T cells in healthy people across ages. Sample-barcoded 5' priming and a J-beta primer mix drove a second PCR of 7 to 11 cycles. TCRdb reprocessed the 5' RACE reads via MiXCR and lists one record per CDR3 protein. The top ten hold 3% to 4% of the sample, which has 500,000 to 650,000 distinct CDR3 sequences, about 27% seen once. Study-level findings and limits: No conclusive comparison of naive versus antigen-experienced cells was possible with unsorted PBMCs.

The data also belong to a second study, concerning T cells of mothers and their children. That source reports: Not a single persistent microchimeric T cell clone was detected.

The source material was blood. This TCR was recovered from a boy aged 2 to 9 in good health. The chain uses TRBV12-3 or TRBV12-4 and TRBJ2-1; 10 nucleotides agree with TRBD1. The CDR3, as DNA: TGTGCCAGCAGTTGGGACAGGGGATCCTACAATGAGCAGTTCTTC. Protein sequence: CASSWDRGSYNEQFF.